The clone carrying this T cell receptor (beta chain) appeared a few times. TCRdb reanalysed the RT-PCR reads using MiXCR and keeps one entry per CDR3 protein. The table records about 500,000 distinct CDR3 sequences, over 10% of them present only once. The CDR3 consists of 18 residues. Germline V gene lookup returns CDR1 SGHKS and CDR2 YYEKEE (reference sequence). The V and J ends lost 2 bases and 8 bases, in that order; junction bases with no gene match: 17. The record originates from a study of response to subunit inactivated influenza vaccine. The sample here was PBMCs from blood, taken 45 days after vaccination. This TCR was recovered from a middle-aged man who received an inactivated influenza vaccine. The gene calls are TRBV5-5 and TRBJ2-1, with 9 bases matching TRBD2. CDR3 residues: CASSFLTNRGGGVYEQFF. The CDR3, as DNA: TGTGCCAGCAGCTTTCTAACGAATCGGGGCGGGGGGGTTTATGAGCAGTTCTTC. The entire variable domain, with the rest obtained from reference TRBV5-5 and TRBJ2-1, is as follows: DAGVTQSPTHLIKTRGQQVTLRCSPISGHKSVSWYQQVLGQGPQFIFQYYEKEERGRGNFPDRFSARQFPNYSSELNVNALLLGDSALYLCASSFLTNRGGGVYEQFFGPGTRLTVL.